This T cell receptor beta chain was captured by sequencing in a study of shared clonotypes between healthy human individuals. Notes on the study in general: Investigators expected sequencing depth to affect clonotype sharing among donors.

As regards this clone: Its antigen is not identified.

Libraries were prepared by immunoSEQ multiplex PCR; TCRdb keeps only in-frame clonotypes and omits some of them. Of about 600,000 clones detected, 97% appear once; the ten largest clones hold about 0.06%. Sequenced sample: naive CD4+ T cells sorted from blood. As to subset: CD45RA+ positively selected. The sequence came from a woman in her twenties or thirties in good health.

The CDR3 sequence: CASSASGQGGYGYTF. DNA of the CDR3: TGTGCCAGCAGTGCCTCGGGACAGGGAGGATATGGCTACACCTTC. This chain joins TRBV28 and TRBJ1-2; the match to TRBD1 covers 9 bases. CDR1 is MDHEN, CDR2 SYDVKM, per germline. Germline trimming cut 5 bases from V and 5 bases from J; bases unmatched to any gene: 9. The CDR3 is 15 residues long.